Described below is a single T cell receptor (beta chain) sequence and its context. Its antigen is unknown. The sample originates from a study of cytomegalovirus exposure and HLA in healthy donors. Overall study results and limits: Cytomegalovirus association was listed for roughly 160 TCR beta chains. The authors later found most CMV-associated TCR beta chains appeared HLA-restricted. A few V segments could not be told apart, such as TRBV6-2 and TRBV6-3, and were left out.

There are 15 residues in the CDR3. In germline, CDR1 is SQVTM, CDR2 ANQGSEA. A multiplex PCR was run with 60 Vbeta primers and 13 Jbeta primers. Assay: immunoSEQ multiplex PCR; the TCRdb copy retains only in-frame clones and omits some. In the table there are 150,000 or so clones, about 80% of which are singletons. This TCR derives from a man aged 25 to 40 in good health and CMV-seropositive. The sequencing input was PBMCs. The gene calls are TRBV29-1 and TRBJ2-5; the match to TRBD1 covers 8 bases. The better agreement between TRBJ2-7 and the DNA end casts doubt on the J call. The DNA of the CDR3 is TGCAGCGTTGAAGGAGGACAGGGTAGTGTCTACGAGCAGTACTTC. Translating it yields CSVEGGQGSVYEQYF.